This TCR beta chain was identified in a study of blood T cell repertoires in COVID-19. The CDR3 extends over 16 amino acids. The germline CDR1 and CDR2 sequences are MDHEN and SYDVKM. Trimming took off 6 bases at V and 0 bases at J, with 14 bases between the two ends. Seattle patient enrollment occurred during active infection, with longitudinal follow-up thereafter. TCRdb's table, derived via immunoSEQ multiplex PCR, lists solely in-frame clones and lacks some. This table has under 400,000 clones, around 87% appearing once. The clonotype originates from a woman under 40 with COVID-19, enrolled during active disease. The specimen was peripheral blood. This chain connects TRBV28 to TRBJ2-2; a weak D match, TRBD2 (5 bases). This CDR3 is CASRAGGASNTGELFF. The CDR3 bases are TGTGCCAGCAGGGCGGGCGGAGCCTCGAACACCGGGGAGCTGTTTTTT.